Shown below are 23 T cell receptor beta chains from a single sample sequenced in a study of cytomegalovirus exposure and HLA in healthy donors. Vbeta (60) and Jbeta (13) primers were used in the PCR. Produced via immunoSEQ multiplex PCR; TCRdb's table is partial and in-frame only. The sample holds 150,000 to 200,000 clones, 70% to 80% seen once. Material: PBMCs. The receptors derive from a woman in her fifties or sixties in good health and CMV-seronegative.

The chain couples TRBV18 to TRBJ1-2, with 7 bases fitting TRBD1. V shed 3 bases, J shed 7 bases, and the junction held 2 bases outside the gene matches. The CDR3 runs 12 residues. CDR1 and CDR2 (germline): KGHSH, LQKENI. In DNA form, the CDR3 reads TGTGCCAGCTCACCGGACAGGAGTGGCTACACCTTC. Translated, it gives CASSPDRSGYTF.

The CDR3 is CASSPPYRGSYEQYF. As DNA, the CDR3 is TGTGCCAGCAGCCCTCCCTACAGGGGGTCCTACGAGCAGTACTTC. This rearrangement joins TRBV11-1 to TRBJ2-7, with 8 nucleotides matching TRBD1. The V gene's germline CDR1 is SGHAT and CDR2 FQDESV (reference sequence). V was pared by 5 bases and J by 1 base, with 7 bases of the junction left unmatched. This CDR3 is 15 amino acids long.

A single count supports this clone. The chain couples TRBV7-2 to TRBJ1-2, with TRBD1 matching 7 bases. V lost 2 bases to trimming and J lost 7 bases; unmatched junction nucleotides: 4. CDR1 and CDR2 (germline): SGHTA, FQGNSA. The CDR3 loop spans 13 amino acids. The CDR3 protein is CASSLIGGSGYTF. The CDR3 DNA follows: TGTGCCAGCAGCTTAATAGGGGGCTCTGGCTACACCTTC.

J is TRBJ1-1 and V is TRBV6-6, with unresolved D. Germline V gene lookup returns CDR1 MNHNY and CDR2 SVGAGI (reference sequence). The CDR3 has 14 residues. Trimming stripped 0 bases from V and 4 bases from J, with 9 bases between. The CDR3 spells CASSYSTWSTEAFF. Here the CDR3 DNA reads TGTGCCAGCAGTTACTCGACTTGGAGCACTGAAGCTTTCTTT.

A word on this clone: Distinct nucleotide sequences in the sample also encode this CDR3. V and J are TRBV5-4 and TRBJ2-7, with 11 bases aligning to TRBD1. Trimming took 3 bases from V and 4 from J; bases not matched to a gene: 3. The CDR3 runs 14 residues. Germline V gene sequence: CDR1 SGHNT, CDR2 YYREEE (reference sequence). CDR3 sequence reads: CASSSGTGGYEQYF. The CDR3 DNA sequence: TGTGCCAGCAGCTCCGGGACAGGGGGGTACGAGCAGTACTTC. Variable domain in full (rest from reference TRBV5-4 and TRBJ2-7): ETGVTQSPTHLIKTRGQQVTLRCSSQSGHNTVSWYQQALGQGPQFIFQYYREEENGRGNFPPRFSGLQFPNYSSELNVNALELDDSALYLCASSSGTGGYEQYFGPGTRLTVT.

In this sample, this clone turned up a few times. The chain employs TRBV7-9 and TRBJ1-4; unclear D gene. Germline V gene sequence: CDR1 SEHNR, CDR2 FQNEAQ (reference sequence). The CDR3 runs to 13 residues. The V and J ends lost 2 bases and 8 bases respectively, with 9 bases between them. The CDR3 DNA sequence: TGTGCCAGCAGCTTACGGCCGGGAGAAAAACTGTTTTTT. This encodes CASSLRPGEKLFF. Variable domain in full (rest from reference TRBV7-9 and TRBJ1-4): DTGVSQNPRHKITKRGQNVTFRCDPISEHNRLYWYRQTLGQGPEFLTYFQNEAQLEKSRLLSDRFSAERPKGSFSTLEIQRTEQGDSAMYLCASSLRPGEKLFFGSGTQLSVL.

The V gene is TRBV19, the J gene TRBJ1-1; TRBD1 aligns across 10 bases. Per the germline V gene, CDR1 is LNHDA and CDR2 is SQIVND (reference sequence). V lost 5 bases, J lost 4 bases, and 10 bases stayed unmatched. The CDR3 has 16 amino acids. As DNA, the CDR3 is TGTGCCAGTAGTTCCTCTCGACAGGGGGCGGCCACTGAAGCTTTCTTT. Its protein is CASSSSRQGAATEAFF.

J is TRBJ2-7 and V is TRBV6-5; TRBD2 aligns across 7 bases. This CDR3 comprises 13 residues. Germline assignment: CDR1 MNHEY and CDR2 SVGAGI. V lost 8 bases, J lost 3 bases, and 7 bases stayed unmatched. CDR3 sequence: CASGTGLGYEQYF. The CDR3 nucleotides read TGTGCCAGCGGAACAGGACTAGGCTACGAGCAGTACTTC.

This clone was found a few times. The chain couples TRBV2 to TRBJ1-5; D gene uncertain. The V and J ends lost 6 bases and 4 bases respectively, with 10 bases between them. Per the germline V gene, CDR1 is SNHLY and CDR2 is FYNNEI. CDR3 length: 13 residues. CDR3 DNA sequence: TGTGCCAGCAGAGGTCAGACAAATCAGCCCCAGCATTTT. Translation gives CASRGQTNQPQHF. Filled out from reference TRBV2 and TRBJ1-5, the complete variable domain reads EPEVTQTPSHQVTQMGQEVILRCVPISNHLYFYWYRQILGQKVEFLVSFYNNEISEKSEIFDDQFSVERPDGSNFTLKIRSTKLEDSAMYFCASRGQTNQPQHFGDGTRLSIL.

CDR3 residues: CASSLTSGANTGELFF. DNA for the CDR3: TGCGCCAGCAGCCTTACTAGCGGAGCGAACACCGGGGAGCTGTTTTTT. This rearrangement joins TRBV4-3 to TRBJ2-2, with 8 bases aligning to TRBD2. There are 16 residues in the CDR3. Trimming removed 4 bases from V and 0 bases from J; junction bases left unmatched: 4. Germline assignment: CDR1 LGHNA and CDR2 YSLEER.

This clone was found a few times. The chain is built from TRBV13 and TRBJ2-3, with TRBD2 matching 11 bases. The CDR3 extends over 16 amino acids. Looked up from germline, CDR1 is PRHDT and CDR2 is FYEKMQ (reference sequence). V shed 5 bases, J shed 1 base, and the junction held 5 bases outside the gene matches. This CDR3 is CASSPLLAGGTDTQYF. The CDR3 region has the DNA TGTGCCAGCAGCCCTCTACTAGCGGGGGGCACAGATACGCAGTATTTT.

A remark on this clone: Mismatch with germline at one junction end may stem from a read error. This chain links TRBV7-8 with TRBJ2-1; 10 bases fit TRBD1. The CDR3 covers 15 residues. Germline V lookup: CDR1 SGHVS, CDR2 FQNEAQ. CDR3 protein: CASSPGTGDTKERLF. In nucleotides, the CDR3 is TGTGCCAGCAGCCCCGGGACAGGGGATACGAAGGAGCGTCTCTTC.

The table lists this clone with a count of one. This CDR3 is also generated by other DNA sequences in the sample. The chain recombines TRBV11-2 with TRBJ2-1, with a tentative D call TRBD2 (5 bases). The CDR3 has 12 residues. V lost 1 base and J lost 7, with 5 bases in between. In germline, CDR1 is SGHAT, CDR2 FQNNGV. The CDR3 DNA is TGTGCCAGCAGCTTAGCGGGGAATGAGCAGTTCTTC. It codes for CASSLAGNEQFF. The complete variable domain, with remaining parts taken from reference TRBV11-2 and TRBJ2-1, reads EAGVAQSPRYKIIEKRQSVAFWCNPISGHATLYWYQQILGQGPKLLIQFQNNGVVDDSQLPKDRFSAERLKGVDSTLKIQPAKLEDSAVYLCASSLAGNEQFFGPGTRLTVL.

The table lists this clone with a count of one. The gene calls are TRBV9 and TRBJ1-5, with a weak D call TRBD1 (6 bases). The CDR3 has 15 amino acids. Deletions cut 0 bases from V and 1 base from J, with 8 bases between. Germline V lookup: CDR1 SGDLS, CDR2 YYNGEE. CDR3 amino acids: CASSVEGGSNQPQHF. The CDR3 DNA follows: TGTGCCAGCAGCGTAGAGGGGGGGAGCAATCAGCCCCAGCATTTT.

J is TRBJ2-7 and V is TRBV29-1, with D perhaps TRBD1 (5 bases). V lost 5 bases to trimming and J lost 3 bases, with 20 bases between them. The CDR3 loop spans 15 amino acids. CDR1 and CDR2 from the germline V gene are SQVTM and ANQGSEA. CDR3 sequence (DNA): TGCAGCGTTCTTACCCCCATGGGGCTCTTCTACGAGCAGTACTTC. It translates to CSVLTPMGLFYEQYF.

CDR3 sequence (DNA): TGCGCCAGCAGTCGACAGGGGACAGATACGCAGTATTTT. Translation: CASSRQGTDTQYF. The chain uses TRBV10-2 and TRBJ2-3; 8 positions match TRBD1. The CDR3 totals 13 residues. The V segment lost 5 bases and the J segment 3 bases; nucleotides outside the gene matches: 1. Germline loops: CDR1 WSHSY, CDR2 SAAADI.

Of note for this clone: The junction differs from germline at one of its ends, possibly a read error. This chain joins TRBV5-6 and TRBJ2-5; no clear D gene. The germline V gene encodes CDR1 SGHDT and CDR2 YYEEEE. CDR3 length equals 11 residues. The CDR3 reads CASSLIEAQYF. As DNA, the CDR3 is TGTGCCAGCAGCTTGATAGAGGCCCAGTACTTC.

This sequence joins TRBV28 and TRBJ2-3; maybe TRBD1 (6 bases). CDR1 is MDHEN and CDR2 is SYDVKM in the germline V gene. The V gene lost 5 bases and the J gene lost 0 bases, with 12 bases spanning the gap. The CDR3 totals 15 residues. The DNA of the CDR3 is TGTGCCAGCAGTGGTGACAGGCTGAGCACAGATACGCAGTATTTT. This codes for CASSGDRLSTDTQYF.

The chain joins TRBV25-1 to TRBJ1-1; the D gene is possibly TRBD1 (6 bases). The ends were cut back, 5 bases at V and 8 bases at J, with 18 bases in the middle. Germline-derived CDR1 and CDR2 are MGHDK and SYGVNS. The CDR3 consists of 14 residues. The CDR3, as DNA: TGTGCCAGCAGTAGGGGGGGGGCTCTCCCCGAAGCTTTCTTT. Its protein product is CASSRGGALPEAFF. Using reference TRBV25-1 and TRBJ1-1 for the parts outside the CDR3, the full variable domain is EADIYQTPRYLVIGTGKKITLECSQTMGHDKMYWYQQDPGMELHLIHYSYGVNSTEKGDLSSESTVSRIRTEHFPLTLESARPSHTSQYLCASSRGGALPEAFFGQGTRLTVV.

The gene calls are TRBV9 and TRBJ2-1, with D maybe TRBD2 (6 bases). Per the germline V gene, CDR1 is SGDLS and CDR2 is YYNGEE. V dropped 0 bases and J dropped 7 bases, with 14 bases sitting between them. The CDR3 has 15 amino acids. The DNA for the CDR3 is TGTGCCAGCAGCGTAGTATCGGGAGTAGGAAATGAGCAGTTCTTC. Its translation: CASSVVSGVGNEQFF.

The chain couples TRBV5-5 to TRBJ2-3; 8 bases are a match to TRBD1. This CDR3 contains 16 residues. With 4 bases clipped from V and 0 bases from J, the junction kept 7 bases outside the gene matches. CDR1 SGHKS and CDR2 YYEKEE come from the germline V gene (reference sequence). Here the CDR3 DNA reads TGTGCCAGCAGCCTTCAGGGGGCAGCGAGCACAGATACGCAGTATTTT. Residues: CASSLQGAASTDTQYF.

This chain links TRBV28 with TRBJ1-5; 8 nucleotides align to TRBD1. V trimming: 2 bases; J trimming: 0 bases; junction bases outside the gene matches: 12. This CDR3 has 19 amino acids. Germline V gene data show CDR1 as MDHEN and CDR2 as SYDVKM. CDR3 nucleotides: TGTGCCAGCAGTTTACCCGGGACAGGAAACTTTTATAGCAATCAGCCCCAGCATTTT. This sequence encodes CASSLPGTGNFYSNQPQHF.

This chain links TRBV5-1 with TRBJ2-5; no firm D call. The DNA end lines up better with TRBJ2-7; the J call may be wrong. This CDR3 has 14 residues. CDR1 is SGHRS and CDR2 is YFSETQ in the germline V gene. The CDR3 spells CASSLLISSYEQYF. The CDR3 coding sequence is TGCGCCAGCAGCTTGCTAATTAGCTCCTACGAGCAGTACTTC.